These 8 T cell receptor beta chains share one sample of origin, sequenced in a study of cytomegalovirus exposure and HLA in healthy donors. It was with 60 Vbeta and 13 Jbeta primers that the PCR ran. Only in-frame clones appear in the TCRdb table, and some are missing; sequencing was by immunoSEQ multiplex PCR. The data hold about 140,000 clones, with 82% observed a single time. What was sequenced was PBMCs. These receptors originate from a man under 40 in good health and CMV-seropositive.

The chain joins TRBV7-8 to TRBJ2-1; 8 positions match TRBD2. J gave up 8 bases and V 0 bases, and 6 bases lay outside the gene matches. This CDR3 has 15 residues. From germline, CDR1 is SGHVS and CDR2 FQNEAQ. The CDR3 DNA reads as TGTGCCAGCAGCTTAGCGGACGGGGGGGCTTATGAGCAGTTCTTC. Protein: CASSLADGGAYEQFF.

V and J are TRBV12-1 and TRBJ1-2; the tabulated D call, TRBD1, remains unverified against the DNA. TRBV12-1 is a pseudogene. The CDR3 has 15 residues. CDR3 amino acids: CASSLWTVRNYGYTF. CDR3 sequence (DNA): TGTGCCAGCAGCTTATGGACAGTAAGAAACTATGGCTACACCTTC.

The CDR3 coding sequence is TGTGCCAGCAGCACATGCCTTGGGACAGAATACTACGGAAACTATGGCTACACCTTC. Protein product: CASSTCLGTEYYGNYGYTF. This chain connects TRBV21-1 to TRBJ1-2; TRBD1, as called in the table, went unchecked against the DNA. TRBV21-1 is a documented pseudogene. The CDR3 runs 19 residues.

The CDR3 protein is CASSEVGGQGAFF. Here the CDR3 DNA reads TGTGCCAGCTCTGAGGTCGGGGGGCAGGGAGCTTTCTTT. The V gene is TRBV2, the J gene TRBJ1-1, with D tentatively TRBD1 (6 bases). V dropped 8 bases and J dropped 10 bases, with 20 bases sitting between them. The CDR3 runs 13 residues. Germline-derived CDR1 and CDR2 are SNHLY and FYNNEI. Supplemented by reference TRBV2 and TRBJ1-1, the full variable domain reads EPEVTQTPSHQVTQMGQEVILRCVPISNHLYFYWYRQILGQKVEFLVSFYNNEISEKSEIFDDQFSVERPDGSNFTLKIRSTKLEDSAMYFCASSEVGGQGAFFGQGTRLTVV.

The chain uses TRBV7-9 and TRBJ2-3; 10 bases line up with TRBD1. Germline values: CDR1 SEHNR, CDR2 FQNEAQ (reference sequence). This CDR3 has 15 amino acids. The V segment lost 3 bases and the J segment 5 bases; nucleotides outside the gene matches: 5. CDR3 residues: CASSLRTGGIDTQYF. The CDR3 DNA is TGTGCCAGCAGCTTGAGGACAGGGGGGATAGATACGCAGTATTTT.

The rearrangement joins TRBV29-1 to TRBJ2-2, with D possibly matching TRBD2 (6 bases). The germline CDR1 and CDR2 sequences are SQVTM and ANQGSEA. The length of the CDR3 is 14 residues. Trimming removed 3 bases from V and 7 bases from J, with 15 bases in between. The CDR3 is CSVEAGPGVGELFF. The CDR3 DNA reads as TGCAGCGTTGAGGCGGGGCCGGGGGTCGGGGAGCTGTTTTTT.

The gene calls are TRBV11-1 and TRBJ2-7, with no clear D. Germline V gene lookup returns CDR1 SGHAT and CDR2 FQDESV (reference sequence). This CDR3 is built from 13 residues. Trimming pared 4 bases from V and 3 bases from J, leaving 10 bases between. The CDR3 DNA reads TGTGCCAGCAGCTCCCAACTGAGCTACGAGCAGTACTTC. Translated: CASSSQLSYEQYF.

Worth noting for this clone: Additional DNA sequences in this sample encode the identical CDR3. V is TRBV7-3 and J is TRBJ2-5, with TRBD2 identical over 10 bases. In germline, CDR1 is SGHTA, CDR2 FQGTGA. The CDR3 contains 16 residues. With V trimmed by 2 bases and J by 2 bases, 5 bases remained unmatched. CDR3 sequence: CASSLQPSGGQETQYF. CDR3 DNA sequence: TGTGCCAGCAGCTTACAGCCTAGCGGGGGTCAAGAGACCCAGTACTTC.